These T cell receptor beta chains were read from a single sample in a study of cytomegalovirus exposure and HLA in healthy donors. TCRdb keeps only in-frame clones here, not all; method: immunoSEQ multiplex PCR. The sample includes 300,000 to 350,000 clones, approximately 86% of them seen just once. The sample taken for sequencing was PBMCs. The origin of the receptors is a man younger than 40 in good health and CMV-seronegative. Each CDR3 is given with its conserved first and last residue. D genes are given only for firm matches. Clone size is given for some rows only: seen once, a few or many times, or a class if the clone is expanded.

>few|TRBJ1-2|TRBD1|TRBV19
TGTGCCAGTAGTATCGCCGGGACAGCCTATGGCTACACCTTC
CASSIAGTAYGYTF
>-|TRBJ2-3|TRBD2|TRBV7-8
TGTGCCAGCAGGGTCAAGCGGGGGGGGTCAGATACGCAGTATTTT
CASRVKRGGSDTQYF
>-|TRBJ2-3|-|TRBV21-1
TGTGCCAGCAGCAACCCATCTGGACAGGGGTTCTCAGATACGCAGTATTTT
CASSNPSGQGFSDTQYF
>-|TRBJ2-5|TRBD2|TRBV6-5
TGTGCCAGCAGAAAACTAGCGGGGAAAGAGACCCAGTACTTC
CASRKLAGKETQYF
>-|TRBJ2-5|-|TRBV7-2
TGTGCCAGCAGCTTGGGGGGACGGATCCAAGAGACCCAGTACTTC
CASSLGGRIQETQYF
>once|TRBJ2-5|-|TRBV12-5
TGTGCTAGTGGTTTCGGGGGGCAAATCGAGACCCAGTACTTC
CASGFGGQIETQYF
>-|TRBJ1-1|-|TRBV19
TGTGCCAGTAGTATAGGGTTCCGAGACATTGCCTTGCCTCCGCGCACTGAAGCTTTCTTT
CASSIGFRDIALPPRTEAFF
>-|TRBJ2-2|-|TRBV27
TGTGCCAGCAGTTTCAACAGGGGAGGCACCGGGGAGCTGTTTTTT
CASSFNRGGTGELFF
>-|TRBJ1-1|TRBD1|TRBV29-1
TGCAGCGTTCCTGAGTCGGACAGGGGGCTTTTATACACTGAAGCTTTCTTT
CSVPESDRGLLYTEAFF
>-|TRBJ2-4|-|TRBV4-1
TGCGCCAGCAGCCAAGATATCACCCAGAACATTCAGTACTTC
CASSQDITQNIQYF
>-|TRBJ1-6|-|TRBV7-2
TGTGCCAGCAGCTTCCGGGGTCAAGTGACCTATAATTCACCCCTCCACTTT
CASSFRGQVTYNSPLHF
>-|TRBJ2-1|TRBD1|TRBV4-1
TGCGCCAGCAGCCAAGCCGACAGGGTGGTATACAATGAGCAGTTCTTC
CASSQADRVVYNEQFF
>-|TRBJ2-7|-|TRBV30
TGTGCCTGGAGTGGGACAGCCTCCTACGAGCAGTACTTC
CAWSGTASYEQYF
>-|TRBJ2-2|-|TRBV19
TGTGCCAGTAGTATAGAGAGCGGGGAGCTGTTTTTT
CASSIESGELFF
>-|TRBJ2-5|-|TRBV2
TGTGCCAGCCAGGAGGGGTGGACGGGGAAAGAGACCCAGTACTTC
CASQEGWTGKETQYF
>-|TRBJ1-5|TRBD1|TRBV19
TGTGCCAGTAGTAGCGGACAGGGGGATCAGCCCCAGCATTTT
CASSSGQGDQPQHF
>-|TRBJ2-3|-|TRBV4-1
TGCGCCAGCAGCCAAGACCCAACACGAAGCACAGATACGCAGTATTTT
CASSQDPTRSTDTQYF
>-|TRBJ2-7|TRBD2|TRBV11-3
TGTGCCAGCAGCCAAGGACTAGCGGGCACCTACGAGCAGTACTTC
CASSQGLAGTYEQYF
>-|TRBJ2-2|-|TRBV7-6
TGTGCCAGCAGCTTAGCGCGCAGGGGGGTCACCGGGGAGCTGTTTTTT
CASSLARRGVTGELFF
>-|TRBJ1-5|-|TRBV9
TGTGCCAGCAGCGTAGATGGGAGTAGCAATCAGCCCCAGCATTTT
CASSVDGSSNQPQHF
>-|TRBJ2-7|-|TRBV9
TGTGCCAGCAGCGTAGGGGGGGACAGTAGCTACGAGCAGTACTTC
CASSVGGDSSYEQYF
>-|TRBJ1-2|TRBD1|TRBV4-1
TGCGCCAGCAGCCCGTTCGGGACAGTCGGGGATGGCTACACCTTC
CASSPFGTVGDGYTF
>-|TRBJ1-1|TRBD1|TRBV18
TGTGCCAGCTCACCTCTCAGGGGGCACGGCACTGAAGCTTTCTTT
CASSPLRGHGTEAFF
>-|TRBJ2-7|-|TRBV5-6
TGTGCCAGCAGCCTCCTACTAGAAACGTACGAGCAGTACTTC
CASSLLLETYEQYF
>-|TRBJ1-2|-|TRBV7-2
TGTGCCAGCAGCTTACAACTGACGACGCAGGGGTATGGCTACACCTTC
CASSLQLTTQGYGYTF
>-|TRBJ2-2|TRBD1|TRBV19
TGTGCCAGTAGTCCTGAAAGACAGGGGAAGGCCGGGGAGCTGTTTTTT
CASSPERQGKAGELFF
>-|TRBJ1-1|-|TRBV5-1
TGCGCCAGCGGAACGACAGGCACTGAAGCTTTCTTT
CASGTTGTEAFF
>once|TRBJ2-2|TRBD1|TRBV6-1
TGTGCCAGCAGCCGGACAGGGATCCCCGGGGAGCTGTTTTTT
CASSRTGIPGELFF
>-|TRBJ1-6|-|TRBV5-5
TGTGCCAGCAGCGCCCTCGGGGGAGGAACCTATAATTCACCCCTCCACTTT
CASSALGGGTYNSPLHF
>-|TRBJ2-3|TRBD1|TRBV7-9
TGTGCCAGCAGCTGGGCCAGGGGGTCCGCAGATACGCAGTATTTT
CASSWARGSADTQYF
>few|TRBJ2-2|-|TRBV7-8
TGTGCCAGCAGCTTAGCGGCCACCGGGGAGCTGTTTTTT
CASSLAATGELFF
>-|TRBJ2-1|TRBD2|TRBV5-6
TGTGCCAGCAGCGCCGGACTAGCGGCTGAAAATGAGCAGTTCTTC
CASSAGLAAENEQFF
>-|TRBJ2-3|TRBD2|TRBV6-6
TGTGCCAGCAGTCCGCTAGCGGGTCTAAGCACAGATACGCAGTATTTT
CASSPLAGLSTDTQYF
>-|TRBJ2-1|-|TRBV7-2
TGTGCCAGCAGCTTAGATAGGACTCCCTACAATGAGCAGTTCTTC
CASSLDRTPYNEQFF
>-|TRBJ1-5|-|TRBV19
TGTGCCAGTAGTACCCCAGGGGTTTATAGCAATCAGCCCCAGCATTTT
CASSTPGVYSNQPQHF
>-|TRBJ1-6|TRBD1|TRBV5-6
TGTGCCAGCAGTCGCGCATTCACAGGGGCTTCACCCCTCCACTTT
CASSRAFTGASPLHF
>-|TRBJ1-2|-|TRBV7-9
TGTGCCAGCAGCTCCCAGGGGCGCGGCTACACCTTC
CASSSQGRGYTF
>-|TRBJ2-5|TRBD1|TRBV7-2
TGTGCCAGCAGCTTGACAGGGGGCGCGGGTCAAGAGACCCAGTACTTC
CASSLTGGAGQETQYF
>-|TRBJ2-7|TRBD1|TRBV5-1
TGCGCCAGCAGCTTGGCAGGCAGGGGGTACGAGCAGTACTTC
CASSLAGRGYEQYF
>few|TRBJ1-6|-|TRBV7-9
TGTGCCAGCAGCTCTACATTCCGGGGTCCGTTGTCCCTCCACTTT
CASSSTFRGPLSLHF
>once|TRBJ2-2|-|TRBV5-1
TGCGCCAGCAGCTTGAGTTCCGGACACAAAAACACCGGGGAGCTGTTTTTT
CASSLSSGHKNTGELFF
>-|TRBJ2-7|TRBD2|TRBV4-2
TGTGCCAGCAGCCAAGAGGGTAGCGGGGGGTCCTACGAGCAGTACTTC
CASSQEGSGGSYEQYF
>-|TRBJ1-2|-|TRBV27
TGTGCCAGCAGTCCTACAGGGATCGCGGCCACCTTC
CASSPTGIAATF
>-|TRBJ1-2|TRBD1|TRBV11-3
TGTGCCAGTACCGGGACAGAAGATTACCCTAACTATGGCTACACCTTC
CASTGTEDYPNYGYTF
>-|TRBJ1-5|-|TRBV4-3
TGCGCCAGCAGCCAAGATACACAGGTCAATCAGCCCCAGCATTTT
CASSQDTQVNQPQHF
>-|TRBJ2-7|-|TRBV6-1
TGTGCCAGCAGTACCCCCGGTACCTACGAGCAGTACTTC
CASSTPGTYEQYF
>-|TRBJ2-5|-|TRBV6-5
TGTGCCAGCAGGACCGGGACATTGGAGACCCAGTACTTC
CASRTGTLETQYF
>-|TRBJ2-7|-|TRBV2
TGTGCCAGCAGTGAGCGCCTTCCACCCCTCGACGAGCAGTACTTC
CASSERLPPLDEQYF
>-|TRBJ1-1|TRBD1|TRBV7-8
TGTGCCAGCAGCTTACGGACAGGGAGGCCTGAAGCTTTCTTT
CASSLRTGRPEAFF
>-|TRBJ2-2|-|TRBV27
TGTGCCAGCAGGGGGCCGAACACCGGGGAGCTGTTTTTT
CASRGPNTGELFF
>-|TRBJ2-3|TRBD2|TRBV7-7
TGTGCCAGCAGCTCGACTAGCATCTCAGATACGCAGTATTTT
CASSSTSISDTQYF
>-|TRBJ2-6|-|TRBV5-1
TGCGCCAGCAGCCCCCAGTCGGGGGGCGAGGGGGCCAACGTCCTGACTTTC
CASSPQSGGEGANVLTF
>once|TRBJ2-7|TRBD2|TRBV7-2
TGTGCCAGCAGCTTATCAGTAGCGGGGGGAATCGTCGAGCAGTACTTC
CASSLSVAGGIVEQYF
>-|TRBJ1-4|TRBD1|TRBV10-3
TGTGCCATTGGGACAGCAACTAATGAAAAACTGTTTTTT
CAIGTATNEKLFF
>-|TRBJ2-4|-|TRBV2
TGTGCCAGCAGTGAACTTGGAGGGAAAAACATTCAGTACTTC
CASSELGGKNIQYF
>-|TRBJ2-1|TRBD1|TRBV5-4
TGTGCCAGCAGCCAGACAGGGGGCCCGTACAATGAGCAGTTCTTC
CASSQTGGPYNEQFF
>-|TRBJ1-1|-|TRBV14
TGTGCCAGCAGCCGAAGCGGGGTGAACACTGAAGCTTTCTTT
CASSRSGVNTEAFF
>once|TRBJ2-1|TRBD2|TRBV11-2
TGTGCCAGCAGCCTTGGGGGGGGTTCCTACAATGAGCAGTTCTTC
CASSLGGGSYNEQFF
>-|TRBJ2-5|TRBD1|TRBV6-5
TGTGCCAGCAGTTACCAAAGAACAGGGGGGGAGACCCAGTACTTC
CASSYQRTGGETQYF